One and the same sample provided the 29 T cell receptor beta chains below, sequenced in a study of blood T cells in healthy people across ages. Next came a second PCR, run for about 6 to 12 cycles, which used a sample-barcoded 5' primer along with a J-beta primer mix. TCRdb called the 5' RACE reads again in MiXCR, with one record for every CDR3 protein. The sample records just under 900,000 distinct CDR3 sequences, about 28% being singletons. The sample comprised blood. The receptor set was obtained from a woman older than 75 in good health.

J is TRBJ1-2 and V is TRBV7-2, with 10 bases fitting TRBD1. The germline V gene has CDR1 SGHTA and CDR2 FQGNSA. This CDR3 contains 15 residues. Trimming at V came to 0 bases and at J to 4 bases, leaving 2 bases not matched to a gene. CDR3 residues: CTSSLAGTGAYGYTF. The CDR3 coding sequence is TGTACCAGCAGCTTAGCGGGGACAGGGGCCTATGGCTACACCTTC.

In this sample, this clonotype turned up a few times. This chain links TRBV5-1 with TRBJ2-5; TRBD2 matches at 15 bases. V shed 0 bases and J 5 bases; nucleotides not matched to a gene: 11. The CDR3 has 19 amino acids. Germline V gene lookup returns CDR1 SGHRS and CDR2 YFSETQ. The CDR3 loop reads CASSLAPRTSGGAGETQYF. The CDR3 DNA is TGCGCCAGCAGCTTGGCTCCCCGGACTAGCGGGGGGGCCGGGGAGACCCAGTACTTC. Combining the CDR3 with reference TRBV5-1 and TRBJ2-5 gives the whole variable domain KAGVTQTPRYLIKTRGQQVTLSCSPISGHRSVSWYQQTPGQGLQFLFEYFSETQRNKGNFPGRFSGRQFSNSRSEMNVSTLELGDSALYLCASSLAPRTSGGAGETQYFGPGTRLLVL.

This rearrangement joins TRBV5-1 to TRBJ2-2, with TRBD1 matching 10 bases. The V and J ends lost 0 bases and 10 bases, in that order; junction bases with no gene match: 12. CDR3 length: 17 amino acids. Looked up from germline, CDR1 is SGHRS and CDR2 is YFSETQ. In DNA, the CDR3 is TGCGCCAGCAGCTTGGATAACCGGGACAGGGGTGCCGAGGAGCTGTTTTTT. Translating gives CASSLDNRDRGAEELFF.

This clonotype turned up a few times. The J gene is TRBJ1-2, the V gene TRBV7-6; perhaps TRBD1 as D (5 bases). The length of the CDR3 is 12 residues. Germline CDR1 SGHVS, CDR2 FNYEAQ. V lost 5 bases, J lost 12 bases, and 16 bases lay in between. The CDR3 spells CASSRVGADHTF. Here the CDR3 DNA reads TGTGCCAGCAGCCGCGTCGGGGCAGATCACACCTTC.

On this clonotype: A much bigger clone sits one base away, suggesting this may be a read error. The chain couples TRBV20-1 to TRBJ2-6; 8 bases are a match to TRBD1. CDR1 is DFQATT, CDR2 SNEGSKA, per germline (reference sequence). The length of the CDR3 is 17 residues. This chain's CDR3 is CSATLDRARSGANVRTF. The DNA of the CDR3 is TGCAGTGCGACTTTGGACAGGGCCCGCTCTGGGGCCAACGTCCGGACTTTC.

This clonotype came up many times. The chain joins TRBV2 to TRBJ2-4, with 9 bases lining up with TRBD2. The CDR3 is 13 amino acids. Trimming removed 3 bases from V and 15 bases from J; junction bases left unmatched: 9. Looked up from germline, CDR1 is SNHLY and CDR2 is FYNNEI. CDR3 sequence (DNA): TGTGCCAGCAGTGACGTAGCGGGGGACCTTGGGTACTTC. Residues: CASSDVAGDLGYF. The full variable domain, completed using reference TRBV2 and TRBJ2-4, is EPEVTQTPSHQVTQMGQEVILRCVPISNHLYFYWYRQILGQKVEFLVSFYNNEISEKSEIFDDQFSVERPDGSNFTLKIRSTKLEDSAMYFCASSDVAGDLGYFGAGTRLSVL.

This clonotype was recorded at least ten times. The chain's CDR3 is CASSATGLTNEKLFF. CDR3 nucleotides: TGTGCCAGCAGCGCGACAGGGCTGACTAATGAAAAACTGTTTTTT. The J gene is TRBJ1-4, the V gene TRBV7-2; 7 nucleotides line up with TRBD1. CDR1 is SGHTA, CDR2 FQGNSA, per germline. This CDR3 has 15 residues. V gave up 5 bases and J gave up 2 bases; unmatched junction bases: 5.

This clonotype came up many times. The V gene is TRBV6-1, the J gene TRBJ2-3; maybe TRBD1 (6 bases). Germline values: CDR1 MNHNS, CDR2 SASEGT. This CDR3 contains 13 residues. The V gene lost 6 bases and the J gene lost 8 bases, with 15 bases spanning the gap. DNA of the CDR3: TGTGCCAGCAGAGGACAGAAAGGGGGTACGCAGTATTTT. It encodes CASRGQKGGTQYF.

The genes are TRBV24-1 and TRBJ2-5; D unresolved. The J call is in doubt because the DNA end fits TRBJ2-7 better. This CDR3 contains 15 residues. Per germline, CDR1 KGHDR and CDR2 SFDVKD. The CDR3 is CATSDLTKVFYEQYF. Here the CDR3 DNA reads TGTGCCACCAGTGATTTGACCAAGGTCTTCTACGAGCAGTACTTC.

The V and J genes are TRBV21-1 and TRBJ2-7. TRBV21-1 is listed as a pseudogene. The length of the CDR3 is 14 residues. CDR3 sequence reads: CASSKAVYPYEQYF. The CDR3 DNA sequence: TGTGCCAGCAGCAAAGCGGTGTATCCCTACGAGCAGTACTTC.

This clonotype appeared many times. The rearrangement uses TRBV13 and TRBJ2-5; no definite D call. Trimming removed 2 bases at V and 4 bases at J, with 20 bases between. Per germline, CDR1 PRHDT and CDR2 FYEKMQ (reference sequence). The CDR3 is made up of 17 amino acids. The CDR3 here is CASSLWVAGSMRETQYF. The DNA for the CDR3 is TGTGCCAGCAGCTTATGGGTTGCAGGATCAATGAGAGAGACCCAGTACTTC.

Regarding this clonotype: With a much larger clone just one base away, this may be a read error. This chain joins TRBV7-2 and TRBJ1-1, with D unclear. Germline V CDR1 and CDR2: SGHTA, FQGNSA. There are 15 residues in the CDR3. V lost 5 bases and J 1 base, leaving 14 bases between the germline ends. The DNA of the CDR3 is TGTGCCAGCAGCCCGCAACACGTCCGGAACACTGAAGCTTTCTTT. This translates into CASSPQHVRNTEAFF.

This clonotype appeared many times. The chain joins TRBV24-1 to TRBJ2-2, with D maybe TRBD1 (6 bases). From germline, CDR1 is KGHDR and CDR2 SFDVKD. V gave up 6 bases and J gave up 5 bases, with 15 bases separating them. The CDR3 sequence is 15 residues long. The CDR3 region has the DNA TGTGCCACCAGTCCCGGACAGTCGGAAACCGGGGAGCTGTTTTTT. Its protein is CATSPGQSETGELFF.

Of note for this clonotype: A much bigger clone sits one base away, suggesting this may be a read error. V gene TRBV2 combines with J gene TRBJ2-6; 16 nucleotides agree with TRBD2. CDR1 and CDR2 from the germline V gene are SNHLY and FYNNEI. This CDR3 contains 19 residues. The CDR3 DNA reads TGTGTCAGCAGGAGGGGACTAGCGGGAGGGTCCTCTGGGGCCAACGTCCTGACTTTC. This codes for CVSRRGLAGGSSGANVLTF.

This clonotype was detected only a few times. The gene calls are TRBV27 and TRBJ2-2, with D uncertain. Germline lookup yields CDR1 MNHEY and CDR2 SMNVEV (reference sequence). The CDR3 runs 13 residues. The V end was cut by 6 bases, the J end by 6 bases, with 11 bases between. This CDR3 is CASSPIASGELFF. DNA for the CDR3: TGTGCCAGCAGCCCTATCGCATCCGGGGAGCTGTTTTTT.

To note about this clonotype: A much larger clone lies one base from this, so it may be a read error. DNA for the CDR3: TGCAGTGCTAGAGGAGAAGTTCCCAATGAGCAGTACTTC. It yields the protein CSARGEVPNEQYF. The chain employs TRBV20-1 and TRBJ2-7; D call uncertain. Looked up from germline, CDR1 is DFQATT and CDR2 is SNEGSKA (reference sequence). This CDR3 region has 13 residues. The V end lost 1 base, the J end lost 7 bases, and 14 bases lay between the germline ends.

This clonotype was seen ten or more times. J is TRBJ2-1 and V is TRBV10-2, with 11 bases fitting TRBD2. V lost 6 bases, J lost 6 bases, and 4 bases stayed unmatched. CDR1 WSHSY and CDR2 SAAADI come from the germline V gene. CDR3 length equals 14 residues. The CDR3 spells CASSNGLAGNEQFF. CDR3 bases: TGCGCCAGCAGCAACGGACTAGCGGGCAATGAGCAGTTCTTC.

Remarks on this clonotype: This may arise from a read error, as a much more abundant clone is one base away. V and J are TRBV7-2 and TRBJ2-7; D is unclear. Germline CDR1 is SGHTA and CDR2 is FQGNSA. This CDR3 has 13 amino acids. Trimming cost V 3 bases and J 3 bases, with 9 bases left between them. CDR3: CASSLTQCYEQYF. The CDR3 DNA sequence: TGTGCCAGCAGCTTGACACAATGCTACGAGCAGTACTTC. Looking up the rest from reference TRBV7-2 and TRBJ2-7 gives the full variable domain: GAGVSQSPSNKVTEKGKDVELRCDPISGHTALYWYRQSLGQGLEFLIYFQGNSAPDKSGLPSDRFSAERTGGSVSTLTIQRTQQEDSAVYLCASSLTQCYEQYFGPGTRLTVT.

In its sample, this clonotype was seen a few times. The chain uses TRBV7-9 and TRBJ2-2; TRBD1 matches at 8 bases. V gave up 10 bases and J gave up 1 base; unmatched junction bases: 8. Germline V gene data show CDR1 as SEHNR and CDR2 as FQNEAQ (reference sequence). This CDR3 contains 15 residues. This CDR3 is CATRGQGQNTGELFF. In nucleotides, the CDR3 is TGTGCCACACGAGGACAGGGTCAGAACACCGGGGAGCTGTTTTTT.

The J gene is TRBJ2-2, the V gene TRBV9; 8 nucleotides align to TRBD1. V gave up 4 bases and J gave up 5 bases; unmatched junction bases: 13. The CDR3 is 17 residues long. CDR1 and CDR2 from the germline V gene are SGDLS and YYNGEE. CDR3 DNA: TGTGCCAGCAGCAGCTCCAGGGGGCTAGCTCTTACCGGGGAGCTGTTTTTT. As protein: CASSSSRGLALTGELFF.

This clonotype was counted a few times. A read error is possible here, since a much larger clone lies one base away. This rearrangement joins TRBV7-2 to TRBJ2-3; unclear D gene. The CDR3 spans 16 residues. With 5 bases removed from V and 0 bases from J, the gap between germline ends came to 15 bases. Germline lookup yields CDR1 SGHTA and CDR2 FQGNSA. CDR3 sequence reads: CASSPGGEASTDTQYF. The CDR3 bases are TGTGCCAGCAGCCCCGGCGGCGAAGCTAGCACAGATACGCAGTATTTT.

This clonotype appeared many times. The J gene is TRBJ2-1, the V gene TRBV27, with 9 nucleotides matching TRBD1. The CDR3 is made up of 14 amino acids. V gave up 3 bases and J gave up 9 bases; unmatched junction bases: 6. Germline values: CDR1 MNHEY, CDR2 SMNVEV (reference sequence). The CDR3 region is CASSLYRGQGEQFF. The CDR3 nucleotides read TGTGCCAGCAGTTTGTACAGGGGGCAGGGTGAGCAGTTCTTC.

This clonotype was seen repeatedly, ten times or more. The rearrangement uses TRBV6-5 and TRBJ2-5, with 9 bases lining up with TRBD2. The CDR3 runs to 15 residues. V was clipped by 3 bases and J by 1 base; unmatched bases: 3. Germline V gene data show CDR1 as MNHEY and CDR2 as SVGAGI. CDR3: CASSYGRGGQETQYF. CDR3 nucleotides: TGTGCCAGCAGTTATGGGCGGGGGGGCCAAGAGACCCAGTACTTC.

This clonotype was picked up a small number of times. A much larger clone lies one base from this, so it may be a read error. The rearrangement links TRBV7-2 to TRBJ1-5, with D perhaps TRBD1 (5 bases). Germline CDR1 is SGHTA and CDR2 is FQGNSA. The CDR3 is 15 residues long. Trimming stripped 3 bases from V and 6 bases from J, with 15 bases between. The CDR3 is CASSFVAREIQPQHF. The CDR3 DNA reads as TGTGCCAGCAGCTTCGTGGCCAGGGAGATTCAGCCCCAGCATTTT.

This clonotype was recorded at least ten times. This chain's CDR3 is CASSSGTGDQETQYF. The DNA for the CDR3 is TGTGCCAGCAGCTCCGGGACAGGGGACCAAGAGACCCAGTACTTC. This chain links TRBV5-8 with TRBJ2-5; TRBD1 matches at 10 bases. V was clipped by 3 bases and J by 0 bases; unmatched bases: 2. The length of the CDR3 is 15 residues. Germline CDR1 reads SGHTS; CDR2 reads YDEGEE.

To note about this clonotype: A much larger clone is a single base away; this may be a read error. The J gene is TRBJ2-3, the V gene TRBV20-1; D not certain. Germline assignment: CDR1 DFQATT and CDR2 SNEGSKA (reference sequence). V lost 7 bases and J lost 2, with 19 bases in between. This CDR3 has 15 amino acids. The CDR3 region has the DNA TGCAGTGTTACATCACGGTCCGAACCCACAGATACGCAGTATTTT. Amino acids: CSVTSRSEPTDTQYF.

V gene TRBV7-2 combines with J gene TRBJ2-2, with D unclear. Per the germline V gene, CDR1 is SGHTA and CDR2 is FQGNSA. The ends were cut back, 1 base at V and 0 bases at J, with 9 bases in the middle. The length of the CDR3 is 16 residues. The chain's CDR3 is CASSLVSSPNTGELFF. CDR3 nucleotides: TGTGCCAGCAGCTTAGTTTCCAGCCCGAACACCGGGGAGCTGTTTTTT.

On this clonotype itself: Just one base apart from a much larger clone, this may be a read error. This chain joins TRBV20-1 and TRBJ2-5; tentative D call: TRBD1 (5 bases). V was trimmed by 6 bases and J by 5 bases, leaving 16 bases between them. CDR1 and CDR2 (germline): DFQATT, SNEGSKA (reference sequence). The CDR3 loop spans 13 amino acids. CDR3: CSAKTVVGETQYF. In DNA, the CDR3 is TGCAGTGCCAAGACAGTGGTCGGGGAGACCCAGTACTTC.

This clonotype has at least ten counts. The genes are TRBV12-3 or TRBV12-4 and TRBJ2-7; D remains ambiguous. The CDR3 extends over 12 amino acids. Trimming removed 2 bases from V and 7 bases from J, with 9 bases in between. CDR3 protein: CASSLSFGEQYF. CDR3 DNA sequence: TGTGCCAGCAGTTTATCGTTCGGGGAGCAGTACTTC.